Detailed here is one T cell receptor (beta chain). These data belong to a study of T cells in Graves' hyperthyroidism and ophthalmopathy. Amplified regions were TCR beta CDR3 sequences from RNA transcripts. Initially, a first-round RT-PCR of the TCR CDR3 employed the HTBI primer set. TCRdb processed the multiplex PCR reads anew with MiXCR; each CDR3 protein has one entry. The sample yields approximately 520,000 distinct CDR3 sequences, roughly 25% seen once. Germline V lookup: CDR1 DFQATT, CDR2 SNEGSKA (reference sequence). This CDR3 spans 13 amino acids. The V end was cut by 5 bases, the J end by 4 bases, with 14 bases between.

The chain joins TRBV20-1 to TRBJ1-2; D is perhaps TRBD1 (5 bases). The sequenced sample consisted of blood. This clonotype originated in a woman aged 25 to 45 with Graves' ophthalmopathy. The CDR3 DNA reads as TGCAGTGCTGTGGTACTGGGGACCTATGGCTACACCTTC. As protein: CSAVVLGTYGYTF.